The sequence of this T cell receptor (beta chain) was determined in a study of human thymus T cells. Corrective heart surgery yielded the resections from which the thymus tissue came. Profiling relied on immunoSEQ multiplex PCR, and the TCRdb table lists in-frame clones only, not all of them. The profile shows about 130,000 clones, around 94% of them singletons. The V gene's germline CDR1 is SGHTA and CDR2 FQGNSA. The CDR3 is 16 amino acids. Germline trimming cut 0 bases from V and 0 bases from J; bases unmatched to any gene: 4. The chain uses TRBV7-2 and TRBJ2-5, with 7 bases fitting TRBD2. The clonotype was recovered from a boy in the first two years of life with a congenital heart defect but otherwise immunologically healthy. Sequences were obtained from thymus tissue. CDR3 residues: CASSLARLADQETQYF. CDR3 bases: TGTGCCAGCAGCTTAGCGCGCCTAGCGGACCAAGAGACCCAGTACTTC.